These 13 T cell receptor beta chains share one sample of origin, sequenced in a study of blood T cells in healthy people across ages. Using a J-beta primer mix together with a sample-barcoded 5' primer, a second PCR was run for roughly 7 to 12 cycles. From the 5' RACE reads, TCRdb called clonotypes with MiXCR, one entry per CDR3 protein. The sample has more than 1,400,000 distinct CDR3 sequences, around 42% seen once; the top ten hold under 8%. Sequencing was carried out using blood. The receptors shown here come from a woman under 30 in good health.

This clonotype was recorded a few times. The V and J genes are TRBV20-1 and TRBJ1-2, with D unclear. Germline V gene sequence: CDR1 DFQATT, CDR2 SNEGSKA (reference sequence). The V end was cut by 2 bases, the J end by 0 bases, with 4 bases between. The CDR3 has 12 residues. The CDR3 nucleotides read TGCAGTGCTAGATGGGCTAACTATGGCTACACCTTC. Translation gives CSARWANYGYTF.

This chain uses TRBV6-5 with TRBJ2-1; weak D call: TRBD2 (5 bases). The germline V and J ends were trimmed by 4 bases and 4 bases, with 17 bases remaining between them. Germline values: CDR1 MNHEY, CDR2 SVGAGI. This CDR3 is 16 amino acids long. The CDR3 DNA follows: TGTGCCAGCAGTTTAGCCCGTCTGAGCGGATACAATGAGCAGTTCTTC. Its protein is CASSLARLSGYNEQFF.

This clonotype was seen more than once but under ten times. The chain couples TRBV19 to TRBJ2-6; 8 bases align to TRBD1. Germline assignment: CDR1 LNHDA and CDR2 SQIVND (reference sequence). The trim removed 6 bases at V and 0 bases at J, leaving 10 bases unmatched. The CDR3 is 18 amino acids. The chain's CDR3 is CASRLRGQARSGANVLTF. The CDR3 nucleotides read TGTGCCAGTAGACTTAGGGGACAGGCTCGCTCTGGGGCCAACGTCCTGACTTTC.

The chain employs TRBV9 and TRBJ2-2; 8 bases fit TRBD2. The germline V gene has CDR1 SGDLS and CDR2 YYNGEE. Germline trimming cut 0 bases from V and 4 bases from J; bases unmatched to any gene: 5. The CDR3 is 16 residues long. The CDR3, as DNA: TGTGCCAGCAGCGTAGACGGGGGGGGGTCCACCGGGGAGCTGTTTTTT. It specifies CASSVDGGGSTGELFF.

This clonotype has more than one count but fewer than ten. The gene calls are TRBV5-1 and TRBJ2-3; D perhaps matches TRBD2 (6 bases). Germline CDR1 and CDR2: SGHRS and YFSETQ. CDR3 length: 12 residues. The CDR3 region has the DNA TGCGCTACGGGGGAGAGCACAGATACGCAGTATTTT. Its protein is CATGESTDTQYF.

Here the CDR3 reads CASSQTSGSPVYEQYF. The DNA for the CDR3 is TGTGCCAGCAGCCAGACTAGCGGCTCCCCAGTGTACGAGCAGTACTTC. The V and J genes are TRBV7-3 and TRBJ2-7; the match to TRBD2 covers 9 bases. The CDR3 sequence is 16 residues long. Per germline, CDR1 SGHTA and CDR2 FQGTGA. J was trimmed by 4 bases and V by 5 bases; bases with no gene match: 12. The whole variable domain, filled in from reference TRBV7-3 and TRBJ2-7, reads GAGVSQTPSNKVTEKGKYVELRCDPISGHTALYWYRQSLGQGPEFLIYFQGTGAADDSGLPNDRFFAVRPEGSVSTLKIQRTERGDSAVYLCASSQTSGSPVYEQYFGPGTRLTVT.

This chain links TRBV15 with TRBJ2-1, with 10 bases identical to TRBD2. The end of the DNA aligns better with TRBJ2-7, so the J call may be wrong. CDR3 length: 17 residues. Germline CDR1 reads LNHNV; CDR2 reads YYDKDF (reference sequence). The CDR3 bases are TGTGCCACCAGCAGAGATCTCGGACTAGCGGAATACAATGAGCAGTACTTC. It is translated as CATSRDLGLAEYNEQYF.

V is TRBV20-1 and J is TRBJ2-1; 13 bases line up with TRBD2. Germline values: CDR1 DFQATT, CDR2 SNEGSKA (reference sequence). The V gene end was trimmed by 3 bases and the J gene end by 10 bases; junction bases not matched to a gene: 12. CDR3 length: 16 residues. CDR3 amino acids: CSASHPGLAGKREQFF. Here the CDR3 DNA reads TGCAGTGCTAGTCACCCGGGACTAGCGGGGAAGCGAGAGCAGTTCTTC.

This clonotype was counted between two and nine times. V is TRBV12-3 or TRBV12-4 and J is TRBJ2-3; 13 bases agree with TRBD2. The CDR3 is 17 amino acids. With V trimmed by 3 bases and J by 6 bases, 9 bases remained unmatched. The DNA for the CDR3 is TGTGCCAGCAGTTTCCGGACTAGCGGGAGACGTTTGGATACGCAGTATTTT. This encodes CASSFRTSGRRLDTQYF.

The rearrangement uses TRBV20-1 and TRBJ2-7, with 9 bases matching TRBD2. The germline gives CDR1 DFQATT, CDR2 SNEGSKA (reference sequence). V shed 0 bases and J 3 bases; nucleotides not matched to a gene: 3. The CDR3 is made up of 14 amino acids. This CDR3 reads CSARDGSGSYEQYF. The CDR3 region has the DNA TGCAGTGCTAGAGATGGTAGCGGGAGCTACGAGCAGTACTTC.

This clonotype was seen repeatedly, ten times or more. The V and J genes are TRBV5-1 and TRBJ2-1; no reliable D call. V was shortened by 4 bases and J by 2 bases, with 13 bases between the two germline ends. Germline V gene data show CDR1 as SGHRS and CDR2 as YFSETQ. This CDR3 comprises 15 residues. CDR3 in amino acids: CASSLRSGTYNEQFF. CDR3 in DNA: TGCGCCAGCAGCCTACGGTCAGGAACCTACAATGAGCAGTTCTTC.

A note on this clonotype: An end of the junction does not agree with germline; a read error may underlie this. This chain joins TRBV28 and TRBJ2-7, with 8 bases identical to TRBD1. The CDR3 runs to 16 residues. Per germline, CDR1 MDHEN and CDR2 SYDVKM. The CDR3 DNA reads TGTGCCAACAGTTTATATTCCCAGGGGGCGCCGTCCGAGCAGTACTTC. It is translated as CANSLYSQGAPSEQYF.

This chain joins TRBV10-3 and TRBJ1-2; D is undetermined. V was shortened by 4 bases and J by 5 bases, with 5 bases between the two germline ends. The CDR3 is 11 amino acids. The germline V gene encodes CDR1 ENHRY and CDR2 SYGVKD. The CDR3 nucleotides read TGTGCCATCAGTGCGGGGTATGGCTACACCTTC. This codes for CAISAGYGYTF.